These 3 T cell receptor beta chains originate from one sample sequenced in a study of OX40 agonist ivuxolimab in advanced cancers. Sequenced by immunoSEQ multiplex PCR; TCRdb stores in-frame clones only, minus some. The sample holds some 71,000 clones, 86% seen once. The sample here was CD4+ or CD8+ T cells sorted from blood, taken in a trial of the OX40 agonist ivuxolimab. The receptors originated from an adult with an advanced solid tumor such as melanoma, head and neck, liver or kidney cancer.

The chain has TRBV5-1 and TRBJ1-1, with D unresolved. CDR1 is SGHRS and CDR2 is YFSETQ in the germline V gene. The germline V and J ends were trimmed by 1 base and 5 bases, with 9 bases remaining between them. This CDR3 contains 13 residues. The CDR3 loop reads CASSLLGLTEAFF. In DNA form, the CDR3 reads TGCGCCAGCAGCTTGTTGGGGTTGACTGAAGCTTTCTTT. The full variable domain, with the rest looked up from reference TRBV5-1 and TRBJ1-1, is KAGVTQTPRYLIKTRGQQVTLSCSPISGHRSVSWYQQTPGQGLQFLFEYFSETQRNKGNFPGRFSGRQFSNSRSEMNVSTLELGDSALYLCASSLLGLTEAFFGQGTRLTVV.

This clone was seen a single time. This chain joins TRBV2 and TRBJ2-3, with TRBD2 matching 9 bases. This CDR3 spans 17 amino acids. Germline V lookup: CDR1 SNHLY, CDR2 FYNNEI. The V segment lost 6 bases and the J segment 5 bases; nucleotides outside the gene matches: 15. The CDR3 reads CASSPSRRGGSRDTQYF. The CDR3 region has the DNA TGTGCCAGCAGCCCTTCTCGGCGGGGGGGTTCAAGAGATACGCAGTATTTT.

The rearrangement joins TRBV4-2 to TRBJ1-1; D gene uncertain. The CDR3 totals 15 residues. Germline V gene sequence: CDR1 LGHNA, CDR2 YNFKEQ. Trimming stripped 0 bases from V and 1 base from J, with 9 bases between. CDR3 in DNA: TGTGCCAGCAGCCAAGATCGGCGACCGAACACTGAAGCTTTCTTT. It codes for CASSQDRRPNTEAFF.